This T cell receptor beta chain is drawn from a study of blood T cell repertoires in COVID-19. Whole-study context: Symptom resolution, clearance, or two negative PCRs marked the recovered donors of Cohort 3.

This clone was found once. Method: immunoSEQ multiplex PCR; TCRdb's copy keeps in-frame clones and lacks some. The table records approximately 210,000 clones, around 87% of them present only once. The sequencing sample was made of PBMCs or T cells enriched from blood (not recorded which). This clonotype was sampled from a man aged 30-40 years in a cohort exposed to, infected with or recovered from COVID-19 (not recorded which).

CDR3 DNA: TGTGCCAGCAGTCCTCCGCAGGGGGGTACGAACTATGGCTACACCTTC. This gives the protein CASSPPQGGTNYGYTF. This chain connects TRBV28 to TRBJ1-2; 7 nucleotides match TRBD1. V was pared by 5 bases and J by 2 bases, with 11 bases of the junction left unmatched. This CDR3 is 16 amino acids long. Germline assignment: CDR1 MDHEN and CDR2 SYDVKM.